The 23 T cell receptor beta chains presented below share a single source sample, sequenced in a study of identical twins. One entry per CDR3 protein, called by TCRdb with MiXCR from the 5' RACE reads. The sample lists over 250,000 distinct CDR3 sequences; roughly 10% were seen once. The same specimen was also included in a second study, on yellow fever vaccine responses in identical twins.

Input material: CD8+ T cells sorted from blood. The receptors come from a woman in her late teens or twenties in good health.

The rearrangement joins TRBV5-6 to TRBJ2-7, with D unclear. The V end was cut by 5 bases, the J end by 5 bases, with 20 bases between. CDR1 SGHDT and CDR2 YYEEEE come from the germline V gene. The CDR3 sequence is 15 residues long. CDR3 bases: TGTGCCAGCAGTCCCATTTCGGGCCCCCAGGACGAGCAGTACTTC. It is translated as CASSPISGPQDEQYF. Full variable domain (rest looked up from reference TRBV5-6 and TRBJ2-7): DAGVTQSPTHLIKTRGQQVTLRCSPKSGHDTVSWYQQALGQGPQFIFQYYEEEERQRGNFPDRFSGHQFPNYSSELNVNALLLGDSALYLCASSPISGPQDEQYFGPGTRLTVT.

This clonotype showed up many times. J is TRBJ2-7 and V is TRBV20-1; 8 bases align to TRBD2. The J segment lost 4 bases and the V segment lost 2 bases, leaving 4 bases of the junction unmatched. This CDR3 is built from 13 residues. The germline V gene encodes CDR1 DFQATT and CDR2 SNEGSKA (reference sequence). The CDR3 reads CSARSGSFYEQYF. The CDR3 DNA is TGCAGTGCTAGAAGCGGGAGTTTTTACGAGCAGTACTTC.

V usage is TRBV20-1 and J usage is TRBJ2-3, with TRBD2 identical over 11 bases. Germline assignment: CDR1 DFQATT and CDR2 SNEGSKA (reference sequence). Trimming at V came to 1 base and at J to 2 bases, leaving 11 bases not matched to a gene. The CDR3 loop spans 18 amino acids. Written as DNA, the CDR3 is TGCAGTGCTAGAGTGGACTCGGGACTAGCGGTCCTCACAGATACGCAGTATTTT. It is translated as CSARVDSGLAVLTDTQYF.

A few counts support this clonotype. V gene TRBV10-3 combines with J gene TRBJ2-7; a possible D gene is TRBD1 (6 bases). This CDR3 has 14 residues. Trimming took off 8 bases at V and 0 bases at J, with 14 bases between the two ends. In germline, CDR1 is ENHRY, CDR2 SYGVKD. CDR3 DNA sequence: TGTGCCATCGCCGAGGACAGAAACTCCTACGAGCAGTACTTC. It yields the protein CAIAEDRNSYEQYF.

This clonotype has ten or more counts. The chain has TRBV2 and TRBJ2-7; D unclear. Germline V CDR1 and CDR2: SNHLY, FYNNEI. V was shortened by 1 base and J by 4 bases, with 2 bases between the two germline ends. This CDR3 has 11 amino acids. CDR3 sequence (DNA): TGTGCCAGCAGTGAAGGGTACGAGCAGTACTTC. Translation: CASSEGYEQYF.

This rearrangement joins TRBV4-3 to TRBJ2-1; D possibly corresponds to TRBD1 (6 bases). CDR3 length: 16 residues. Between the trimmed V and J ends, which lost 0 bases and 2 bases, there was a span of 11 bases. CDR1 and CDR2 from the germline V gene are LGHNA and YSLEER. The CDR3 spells CASSQDSRDTYNEQFF. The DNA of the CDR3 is TGCGCCAGCAGCCAAGATAGTAGGGACACCTACAATGAGCAGTTCTTC.

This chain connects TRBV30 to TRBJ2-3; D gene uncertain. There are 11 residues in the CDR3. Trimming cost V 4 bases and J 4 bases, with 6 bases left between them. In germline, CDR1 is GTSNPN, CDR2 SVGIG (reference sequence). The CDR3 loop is CAWIRPDTQYF. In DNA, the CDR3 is TGTGCCTGGATCAGGCCAGATACGCAGTATTTT.

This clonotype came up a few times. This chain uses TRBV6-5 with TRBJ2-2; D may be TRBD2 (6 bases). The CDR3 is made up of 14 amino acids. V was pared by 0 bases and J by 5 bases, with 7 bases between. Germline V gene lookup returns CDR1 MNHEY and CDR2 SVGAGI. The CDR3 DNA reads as TGTGCCAGCAGTTACTCCCGGGGGACCGGGGAGCTGTTTTTT. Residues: CASSYSRGTGELFF.

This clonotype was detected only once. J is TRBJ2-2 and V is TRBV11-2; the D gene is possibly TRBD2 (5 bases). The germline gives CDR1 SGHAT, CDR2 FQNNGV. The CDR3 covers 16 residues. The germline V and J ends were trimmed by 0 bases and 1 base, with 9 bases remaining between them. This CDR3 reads CASSLDYEGNTGELFF. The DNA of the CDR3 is TGTGCCAGCAGCTTAGATTATGAGGGGAACACCGGGGAGCTGTTTTTT. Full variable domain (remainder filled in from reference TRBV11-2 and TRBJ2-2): EAGVAQSPRYKIIEKRQSVAFWCNPISGHATLYWYQQILGQGPKLLIQFQNNGVVDDSQLPKDRFSAERLKGVDSTLKIQPAKLEDSAVYLCASSLDYEGNTGELFFGEGSRLTVL.

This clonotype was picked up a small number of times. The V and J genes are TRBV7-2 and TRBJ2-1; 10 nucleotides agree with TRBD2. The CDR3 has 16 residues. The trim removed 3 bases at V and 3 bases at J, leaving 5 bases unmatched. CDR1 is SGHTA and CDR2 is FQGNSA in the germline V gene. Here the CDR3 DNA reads TGTGCCAGCAGCTTTTCCGGACTAGCGGACTACAATGAGCAGTTCTTC. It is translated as CASSFSGLADYNEQFF.

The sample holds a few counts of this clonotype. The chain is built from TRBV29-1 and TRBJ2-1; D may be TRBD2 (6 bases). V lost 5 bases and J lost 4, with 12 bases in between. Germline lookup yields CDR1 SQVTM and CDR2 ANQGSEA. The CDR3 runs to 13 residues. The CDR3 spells CSVPGLTYNEQFF. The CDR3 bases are TGCAGCGTTCCGGGACTGACGTACAATGAGCAGTTCTTC.

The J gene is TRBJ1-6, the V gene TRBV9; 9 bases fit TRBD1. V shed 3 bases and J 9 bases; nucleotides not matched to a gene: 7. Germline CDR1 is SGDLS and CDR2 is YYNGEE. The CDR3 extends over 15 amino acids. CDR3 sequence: CASSDDRGIGSPLHF. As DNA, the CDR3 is TGTGCCAGCAGCGACGACAGGGGGATAGGTTCACCCCTCCACTTT.

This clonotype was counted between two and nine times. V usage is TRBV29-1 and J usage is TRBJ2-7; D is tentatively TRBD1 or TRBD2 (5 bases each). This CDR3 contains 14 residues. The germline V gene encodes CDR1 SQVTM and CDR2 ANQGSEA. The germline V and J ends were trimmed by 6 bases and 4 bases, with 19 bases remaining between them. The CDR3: CSVAGTGMVYEQYF. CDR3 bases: TGCAGCGTGGCCGGGACCGGGATGGTGTACGAGCAGTACTTC.

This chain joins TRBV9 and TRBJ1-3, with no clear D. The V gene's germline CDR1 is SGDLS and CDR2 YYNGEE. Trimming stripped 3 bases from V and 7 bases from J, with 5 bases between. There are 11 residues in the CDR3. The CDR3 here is CASSGRNTIYF. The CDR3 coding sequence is TGTGCCAGCAGCGGACGGAACACCATATATTTT.

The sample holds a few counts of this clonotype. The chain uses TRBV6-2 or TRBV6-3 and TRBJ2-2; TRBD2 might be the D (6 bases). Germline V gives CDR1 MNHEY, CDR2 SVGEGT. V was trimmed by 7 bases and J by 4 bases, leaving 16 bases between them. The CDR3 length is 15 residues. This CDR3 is CASITWRESTGELFF. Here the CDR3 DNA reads TGTGCCAGCATAACGTGGCGGGAATCCACCGGGGAGCTGTTTTTT.

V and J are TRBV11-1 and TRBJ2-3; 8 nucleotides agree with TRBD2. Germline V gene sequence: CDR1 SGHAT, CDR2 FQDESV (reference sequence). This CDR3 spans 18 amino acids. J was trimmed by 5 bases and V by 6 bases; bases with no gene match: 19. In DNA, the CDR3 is TGTGCCAGCAGTCGAAGAGACGGACTAGCATATTCAGAAGATACGCAGTATTTT. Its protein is CASSRRDGLAYSEDTQYF.

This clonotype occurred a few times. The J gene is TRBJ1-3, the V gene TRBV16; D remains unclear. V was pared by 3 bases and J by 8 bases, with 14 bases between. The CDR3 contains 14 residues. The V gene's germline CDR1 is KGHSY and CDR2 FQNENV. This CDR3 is CASSQAGEKDTIYF. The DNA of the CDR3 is TGTGCCAGCAGCCAGGCTGGGGAGAAGGACACCATATATTTT. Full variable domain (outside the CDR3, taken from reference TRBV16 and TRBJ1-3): GEEVAQTPKHLVRGEGQKAKLYCAPIKGHSYVFWYQQVLKNEFKFLISFQNENVFDETGMPKERFSAKCLPNSPCSLEIQATKLEDSAVYFCASSQAGEKDTIYFGEGSWLTVV.

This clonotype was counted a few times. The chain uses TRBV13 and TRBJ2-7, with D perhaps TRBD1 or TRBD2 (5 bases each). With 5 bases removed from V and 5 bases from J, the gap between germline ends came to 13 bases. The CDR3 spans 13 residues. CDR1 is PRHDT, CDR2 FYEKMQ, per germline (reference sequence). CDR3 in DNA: TGTGCCAGCAGCCCTCGGGACCGAAACGAGCAGTACTTC. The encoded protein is CASSPRDRNEQYF.

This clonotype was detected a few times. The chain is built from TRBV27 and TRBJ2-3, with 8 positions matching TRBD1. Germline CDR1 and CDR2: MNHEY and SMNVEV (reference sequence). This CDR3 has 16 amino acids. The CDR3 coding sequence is TGTACCTCAGGACAGGGAACCCTGATGCGGACAGATACGCAGTATTTT. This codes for CTSGQGTLMRTDTQYF.

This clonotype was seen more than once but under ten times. DNA of the CDR3: TGTGCCATCCAGCCGACCCTTGAATACGAGCAGTACTTC. It codes for CAIQPTLEYEQYF. The rearrangement links TRBV28 to TRBJ2-7; D ambiguous. The germline CDR1 and CDR2 sequences are MDHEN and SYDVKM. The V gene lost 10 bases and the J gene lost 4 bases, with 17 bases spanning the gap. The CDR3 is 13 residues long.

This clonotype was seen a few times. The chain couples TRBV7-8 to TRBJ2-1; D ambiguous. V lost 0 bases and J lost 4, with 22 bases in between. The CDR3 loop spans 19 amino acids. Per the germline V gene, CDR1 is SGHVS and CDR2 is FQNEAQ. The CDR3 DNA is TGTGCCAGCAGCTTAGCGACTTTGGCAACGCAAAATTCATACAATGAGCAGTTCTTC. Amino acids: CASSLATLATQNSYNEQFF.

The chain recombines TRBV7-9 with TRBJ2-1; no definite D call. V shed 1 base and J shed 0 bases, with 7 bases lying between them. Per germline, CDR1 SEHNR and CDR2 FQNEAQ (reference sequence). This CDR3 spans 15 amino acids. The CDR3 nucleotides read TGTGCCAGCAGCTTAGGCAGCAGCTCCTACAATGAGCAGTTCTTC. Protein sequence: CASSLGSSSYNEQFF.

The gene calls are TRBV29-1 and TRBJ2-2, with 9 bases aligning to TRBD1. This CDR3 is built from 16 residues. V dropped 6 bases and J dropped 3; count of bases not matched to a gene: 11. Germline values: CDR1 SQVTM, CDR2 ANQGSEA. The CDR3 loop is CSVATGTGSDTGELFF. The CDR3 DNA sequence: TGCAGCGTCGCAACCGGGACAGGGTCCGACACCGGGGAGCTGTTTTTT.